Listed here is a single TCR beta chain. The entry originates in a study of blood T cell repertoires in COVID-19. Overall study: In each case, the material was cDNA or gDNA derived from T cells, B-cell-depleted T cells, or PBMCs.

Some clones are missing from TCRdb's copy, which holds only in-frame ones; the method was immunoSEQ multiplex PCR. Found here are over 150,000 clones, around 79% of them singletons; the top ten hold about 1.8%. The TCR sequence derives from a man aged 80 or over with acute or convalescent COVID-19. The sequenced sample was peripheral blood.

Here the CDR3 reads CASSWDRFNNEQFF. The CDR3 DNA reads TGTGCCAGCAGTTGGGACAGGTTCAACAATGAGCAGTTCTTC. V is TRBV6-5 and J is TRBJ2-1; 8 bases match TRBD1. CDR1 is MNHEY and CDR2 is SVGAGI in the germline V gene. The CDR3 runs to 14 residues. V lost 4 bases to trimming and J lost 5 bases; unmatched junction nucleotides: 4.